The next 25 T cell receptor beta chains were all read from a single sample in a study of STAT5B mutations in CD4+ large granular lymphocyte leukemia. TCRdb keeps only in-frame clones here, not all; method: immunoSEQ multiplex PCR. The sample records more than 30,000 clones, roughly nine tenths being singletons. Material: CD4+ T cells from blood buffy coats. All receptors derive from a human donor in good health.

The chain couples TRBV19 to TRBJ2-1; D remains ambiguous. The length of the CDR3 is 12 residues. The germline CDR1 and CDR2 sequences are LNHDA and SQIVND (reference sequence). Trimming left V 4 bases short and J 10 bases short, with 11 bases between. The CDR3 DNA reads TGTGCCAGTAGTACGGGCTTCCGGGAGCAGTTCTTC. Amino acids: CASSTGFREQFF.

The genes are TRBV11-2 and TRBJ2-7; D is possibly TRBD1 (5 bases). CDR1 and CDR2 (germline): SGHAT, FQNNGV. The length of the CDR3 is 17 residues. The V end lost 1 base, the J end lost 3 bases, and 19 bases lay between the germline ends. In DNA form, the CDR3 reads TGTGCCAGCAGCTTAGTTTCTAGGGGCGCCGGGCACTACGAGCAGTACTTC. It encodes CASSLVSRGAGHYEQYF.

This chain links TRBV28 with TRBJ2-7, with 8 bases aligning to TRBD2. The CDR3 sequence is 14 residues long. The V segment lost 5 bases and the J segment 5 bases; nucleotides outside the gene matches: 8. Per the germline V gene, CDR1 is MDHEN and CDR2 is SYDVKM. Here the CDR3 reads CASSRGGSFNEQYF. CDR3 sequence (DNA): TGTGCCAGCAGTCGGGGGGGCAGCTTTAACGAGCAGTACTTC. The full variable domain, its missing parts supplied by reference TRBV28 and TRBJ2-7, is DVKVTQSSRYLVKRTGEKVFLECVQDMDHENMFWYRQDPGLGLRLIYFSYDVKMKEKGDIPEGYSVSREKKERFSLILESASTNQTSMYLCASSRGGSFNEQYFGPGTRLTVT.

The J gene is TRBJ2-3, the V gene TRBV5-4; 14 nucleotides match TRBD2. Germline V gene lookup returns CDR1 SGHNT and CDR2 YYREEE (reference sequence). V lost 4 bases to trimming and J lost 5 bases; unmatched junction nucleotides: 9. This CDR3 has 17 residues. The CDR3 spells CASSRGLAGASGDTQYF. The CDR3 DNA follows: TGTGCCAGCAGCCGGGGACTAGCGGGAGCCTCGGGAGATACGCAGTATTTT.

The chain couples TRBV20-1 to TRBJ2-7; TRBD1 might be the D (5 bases). V was pared by 5 bases and J by 5 bases, with 10 bases between. The CDR3 is made up of 11 amino acids. CDR1 is DFQATT, CDR2 SNEGSKA, per germline (reference sequence). The CDR3 sequence: CSAAPRDEQYF. CDR3 coding DNA: TGCAGTGCTGCGCCCAGGGACGAGCAGTACTTC.

The V and J genes are TRBV29-1 and TRBJ2-7, with D possibly called TRBD1 or TRBD2 (6 bases each). V was shortened by 7 bases and J by 5 bases, with 18 bases between the two germline ends. The germline CDR1 and CDR2 sequences are SQVTM and ANQGSEA. The CDR3 is 13 residues long. CDR3 residues: CSASRGVRDEQYF. The CDR3, as DNA: TGCAGCGCCTCGAGGGGGGTAAGGGACGAGCAGTACTTC.

The CDR3, as DNA: TGTGCCATCAGGGGACTAGCGGGAGGTTTCTACGAGCAGTACTTC. Its translation is CAIRGLAGGFYEQYF. The chain joins TRBV10-3 to TRBJ2-5; the match to TRBD2 covers 15 bases. The J call is doubtful: the DNA matches TRBJ2-7 better. Germline V gene sequence: CDR1 ENHRY, CDR2 SYGVKD. CDR3 length equals 15 residues.

The chain carries TRBV5-8 and TRBJ2-5, with TRBD1 identical over 7 bases. CDR1 is SGHTS and CDR2 is YDEGEE in the germline V gene. The CDR3 runs 15 residues. Trimming at V came to 4 bases and at J to 0 bases, leaving 6 bases not matched to a gene. CDR3 bases: TGTGCCAGCAGCCCGGGACAGCTGTACCAAGAGACCCAGTACTTC. Residues: CASSPGQLYQETQYF.

The sample holds one count of this clone. V is TRBV5-4 and J is TRBJ2-3; 9 bases fit TRBD2. CDR3 length equals 15 residues. In germline, CDR1 is SGHNT, CDR2 YYREEE (reference sequence). V dropped 3 bases and J dropped 3; count of bases not matched to a gene: 5. As DNA, the CDR3 is TGTGCCAGCAGCTCTCCGCGGGGGGGGACAGATACGCAGTATTTT. Protein product: CASSSPRGGTDTQYF.

The V call is TRBV7-2, the J call TRBJ2-7; TRBD1 or TRBD2 may be the D gene (5 bases each). The ends were cut back, 5 bases at V and 2 bases at J, with 13 bases in the middle. This CDR3 contains 14 residues. The V gene's germline CDR1 is SGHTA and CDR2 FQGNSA. CDR3 region: CASSPGTVTYEQYF. CDR3 DNA sequence: TGTGCCAGCAGCCCCGGGACGGTTACCTACGAGCAGTACTTC.

This rearrangement joins TRBV5-1 to TRBJ2-5; possible D gene TRBD2, 6 bases. Trimming removed 6 bases at V and 4 bases at J, with 16 bases between. Germline loops: CDR1 SGHRS, CDR2 YFSETQ. The CDR3 is 14 amino acids. The CDR3 DNA follows: TGCGCCAGCACTGAGGGGCGGGAAAGAGAGACCCAGTACTTC. This sequence encodes CASTEGRERETQYF.

This clone was seen just once. The CDR3 is CASGGPGTGGTEAFF. The CDR3 DNA is TGTGCCAGCGGAGGTCCCGGGACAGGGGGCACTGAAGCTTTCTTT. This sequence joins TRBV6-1 and TRBJ1-1; 11 nucleotides agree with TRBD1. V dropped 8 bases and J dropped 4; count of bases not matched to a gene: 9. This CDR3 is built from 15 residues. The germline V gene encodes CDR1 MNHNS and CDR2 SASEGT.

The chain couples TRBV11-3 to TRBJ2-3; D not resolved. Germline V gene lookup returns CDR1 SGHNT and CDR2 YENEEA. Trimming left V 5 bases short and J 2 bases short, with 8 bases between. CDR3 length: 13 residues. CDR3 nucleotide sequence: TGTGCCAGCAGCCGGCGAATCACAGATACGCAGTATTTT. This translates into CASSRRITDTQYF.

The CDR3 region has the DNA TGTGCCACCAGCCGTAGCGGGAGGGCCCAGCACAATGAGCAGTTCTTC. Protein sequence: CATSRSGRAQHNEQFF. This sequence joins TRBV15 and TRBJ2-1; 11 bases are shared with TRBD2. The CDR3 is 16 residues long. CDR1 LNHNV and CDR2 YYDKDF come from the germline V gene (reference sequence). J lost 5 bases, V lost 5 bases, and 8 bases had no gene match.

DNA of the CDR3: TGTGCCACCAGCCGACAATGGACGGACACTGAAGCTTTCTTT. It yields the protein CATSRQWTDTEAFF. The gene calls are TRBV15 and TRBJ1-1; D call uncertain. This CDR3 spans 14 amino acids. The V end was cut by 5 bases, the J end by 3 bases, with 13 bases between. The germline V gene encodes CDR1 LNHNV and CDR2 YYDKDF (reference sequence).

This chain uses TRBV4-2 with TRBJ2-2; 7 bases match TRBD1. Germline V CDR1 and CDR2: LGHNA, YNFKEQ. After removal of 0 bases from V and 1 base from J, the junction contained 8 bases not matched to a gene. There are 18 residues in the CDR3. The CDR3 DNA reads TGTGCCAGCAGCCAAGATTGGGAGAGGGGGCAGAACACCGGGGAGCTGTTTTTT. Protein product: CASSQDWERGQNTGELFF.

The rearrangement links TRBV7-9 to TRBJ1-2; TRBD1 aligns across 7 bases. The CDR3 totals 16 residues. J was trimmed by 2 bases and V by 5 bases; bases with no gene match: 11. Germline V lookup: CDR1 SEHNR, CDR2 FQNEAQ (reference sequence). CDR3 amino acids: CASSNSGQLMNYGYTF. CDR3 in DNA: TGTGCCAGCAGCAATTCGGGACAGCTAATGAACTATGGCTACACCTTC.

The rearrangement joins TRBV21-1 to TRBJ1-1. TRBV21-1 is a documented pseudogene. This CDR3 region has 16 residues. This CDR3 is CASSKAQWHSNTEAFF. CDR3 coding DNA: TGTGCCAGCAGCAAAGCGCAGTGGCACTCGAACACTGAAGCTTTCTTT.

The genes are TRBV30 and TRBJ1-1; a possible D gene is TRBD1 (5 bases). This CDR3 has 13 residues. V was pared by 2 bases and J by 5 bases, with 12 bases between. CDR1 GTSNPN and CDR2 SVGIG come from the germline V gene (reference sequence). The CDR3 region is CAWSLGGVTEAFF. The CDR3 DNA follows: TGTGCCTGGAGTCTCGGGGGAGTGACTGAAGCTTTCTTT.

J is TRBJ2-7 and V is TRBV28; 10 positions match TRBD2. V lost 7 bases, J lost 3 bases, and 15 bases stayed unmatched. In germline, CDR1 is MDHEN, CDR2 SYDVKM. This CDR3 has 17 residues. CDR3 bases: TGTGCCAGCACCACCAGCGGGGGGGTAAGCGGAAACTACGAGCAGTACTTC. Protein sequence: CASTTSGGVSGNYEQYF. The full variable domain, rest sourced from reference TRBV28 and TRBJ2-7, is DVKVTQSSRYLVKRTGEKVFLECVQDMDHENMFWYRQDPGLGLRLIYFSYDVKMKEKGDIPEGYSVSREKKERFSLILESASTNQTSMYLCASTTSGGVSGNYEQYFGPGTRLTVT.

This clone was counted only a few times. The V and J genes are TRBV11-2 and TRBJ1-2; maybe TRBD1 (5 bases). The CDR3 length is 15 residues. The germline gives CDR1 SGHAT, CDR2 FQNNGV. V was clipped by 5 bases and J by 4 bases, with 17 bases between them. The CDR3: CASSTLQGVGYGYTF. The DNA of the CDR3 is TGTGCCAGCAGCACTCTGCAGGGCGTAGGCTATGGCTACACCTTC. Full variable domain (remainder filled in from reference TRBV11-2 and TRBJ1-2): EAGVAQSPRYKIIEKRQSVAFWCNPISGHATLYWYQQILGQGPKLLIQFQNNGVVDDSQLPKDRFSAERLKGVDSTLKIQPAKLEDSAVYLCASSTLQGVGYGYTFGSGTRLTVV.

This clone appeared once. This chain connects TRBV19 to TRBJ1-3; D gene uncertain. The germline CDR1 and CDR2 sequences are LNHDA and SQIVND (reference sequence). The CDR3 extends over 13 amino acids. Trimming removed 2 bases from V and 0 bases from J, with 2 bases in between. The CDR3 DNA reads as TGTGCCAGTAGTATAAGCTCTGGAAACACCATATATTTT. Protein product: CASSISSGNTIYF.

This clone has more than one count but fewer than ten. This chain connects TRBV29-1 to TRBJ1-1; no firm D call. V was pared by 6 bases and J by 6 bases, with 11 bases between. Germline assignment: CDR1 SQVTM and CDR2 ANQGSEA. This CDR3 contains 11 residues. The CDR3 sequence: CSVTRQPEAFF. The CDR3 DNA sequence: TGCAGCGTAACCCGACAACCTGAAGCTTTCTTT. Filled out from reference TRBV29-1 and TRBJ1-1, the complete variable domain reads SAVISQKPSRDICQRGTSLTIQCQVDSQVTMMFWYRQQPGQSLTLIATANQGSEATYESGFVIDKFPISRPNLTFSTLTVSNMSPEDSSIYLCSVTRQPEAFFGQGTRLTVV.

This chain uses TRBV12-5 with TRBJ2-7; TRBD2 agrees at 9 bases. The CDR3 has 13 amino acids. Germline V gene sequence: CDR1 LGHNT, CDR2 FRNRAP. V lost 10 bases to trimming and J lost 1 base; unmatched junction nucleotides: 5. The CDR3 region has the DNA TGTGCTACTGGAACTAGCGGGTCCTACGAGCAGTACTTC. Translation gives CATGTSGSYEQYF. Based on the CDR3 plus reference TRBV12-5 and TRBJ2-7, the full variable domain is DARVTQTPRHKVTEMGQEVTMRCQPILGHNTVFWYRQTMMQGLELLAYFRNRAPLDDSGMPKDRFSAEMPDATLATLKIQPSEPRDSAVYFCATGTSGSYEQYFGPGTRLTVT.

The genes are TRBV11-3 and TRBJ2-7; perhaps TRBD2 as D (5 bases). This CDR3 contains 13 residues. Germline CDR1 is SGHNT and CDR2 is YENEEA. Trimming took 5 bases from V and 0 from J, leaving 8 bases between them. In nucleotides, the CDR3 is TGTGCCAGCAGCCACGACTACTCCTACGAGCAGTACTTC. Translation: CASSHDYSYEQYF.